This T cell receptor beta chain was sequenced for a study of blood T cell repertoires in COVID-19. Turning to the study itself: The cDNA or gDNA used as material had been derived from T cells, B-cell-depleted T cells, or PBMCs.

Assay used: immunoSEQ multiplex PCR; TCRdb lists only in-frame clones, some missing. The sample holds approximately 290,000 clones; about 90% are singletons and the top ten take 2% to 3%. Trimming shortened V by 4 bases and J by 3 bases, and 12 bases separated the two germline ends. Germline lookup yields CDR1 MNHEY and CDR2 SVGAGI. The CDR3 has 14 residues. This receptor was identified in a young man with active or convalescent COVID-19. The genes are TRBV6-5 and TRBJ1-1, with a weak D call TRBD1 (6 bases). Sample: peripheral blood. CDR3 nucleotide sequence: TGTGCCAGCAGTTTCACAGGGACCCACACTGAAGCTTTCTTT. This codes for CASSFTGTHTEAFF.